These 10 T cell receptor beta chains originate from one sample sequenced in a study of blood T cell repertoires in COVID-19. The method was immunoSEQ multiplex PCR; TCRdb's version includes in-frame clones alone and lacks a portion of them. The table records about 160,000 clones, about four fifths of them present only once. The sample comprised peripheral blood. These receptor sequences come from a man between 65 and 85 years old who had recovered from COVID-19.

Only one count was recorded for this clone. The chain uses TRBV27 and TRBJ2-7, with 7 bases that match TRBD2. With V trimmed by 5 bases and J by 0 bases, 10 bases remained unmatched. The CDR3 length is 16 residues. The germline V gene has CDR1 MNHEY and CDR2 SMNVEV (reference sequence). CDR3 nucleotide sequence: TGTGCCAGCAGTCCCTGGGGGGGGTCGAGCTCCTACGAGCAGTACTTC. Translating gives CASSPWGGSSSYEQYF.

The rearrangement uses TRBV28 and TRBJ2-5, with TRBD2 matching 7 bases. This CDR3 spans 12 amino acids. V lost 4 bases, J lost 5 bases, and 1 base stayed unmatched. Germline V CDR1 and CDR2: MDHEN, SYDVKM. Here the CDR3 reads CASSWRGETQYF. The DNA for the CDR3 is TGTGCCAGCAGTTGGCGGGGGGAGACCCAGTACTTC.

This clone was observed many times. The V and J genes are TRBV28 and TRBJ1-6; TRBD1 might be the D (5 bases). This CDR3 has 17 residues. The V and J ends lost 6 bases and 9 bases respectively, with 24 bases between them. The germline V gene has CDR1 MDHEN and CDR2 SYDVKM. Here the CDR3 reads CASRPSGWGRAASPLHF. The CDR3, as DNA: TGTGCCAGCAGACCTTCCGGCTGGGGGAGGGCCGCTTCACCCCTCCACTTT.

The gene calls are TRBV12-3 or TRBV12-4 and TRBJ1-4; no reliable D call. Trimming stripped 6 bases from V and 4 bases from J, with 6 bases between. CDR3 length: 12 amino acids. The CDR3 spells CASRELNEKLFF. The CDR3, as DNA: TGTGCCAGCAGAGAACTTAATGAAAAACTGTTTTTT.

The chain has TRBV7-9 and TRBJ2-7; TRBD2 matches 7 bases. The CDR3 length is 14 residues. With V trimmed by 5 bases and J by 5 bases, 9 bases remained unmatched. Germline assignment: CDR1 SEHNR and CDR2 FQNEAQ (reference sequence). CDR3 nucleotides: TGTGCCAGCAGCATAATGGGAGGGTCCCACGAGCAGTACTTC. The encoded protein is CASSIMGGSHEQYF. Full variable domain (remainder filled in from reference TRBV7-9 and TRBJ2-7): DTGVSQNPRHKITKRGQNVTFRCDPISEHNRLYWYRQTLGQGPEFLTYFQNEAQLEKSRLLSDRFSAERPKGSFSTLEIQRTEQGDSAMYLCASSIMGGSHEQYFGPGTRLTVT.

The V call is TRBV28, the J call TRBJ1-5, with D unresolved. From germline, CDR1 is MDHEN and CDR2 SYDVKM. V lost 7 bases and J 7 bases, leaving 17 bases between the germline ends. The CDR3 has 14 amino acids. CDR3 sequence (DNA): TGTGCCAGCACCCTCGGGAGGCTTCGGCAGCCCCAGCATTTT. Protein: CASTLGRLRQPQHF. The full variable domain, with the rest looked up from reference TRBV28 and TRBJ1-5, is DVKVTQSSRYLVKRTGEKVFLECVQDMDHENMFWYRQDPGLGLRLIYFSYDVKMKEKGDIPEGYSVSREKKERFSLILESASTNQTSMYLCASTLGRLRQPQHFGDGTRLSIL.

Comments on this clone: This CDR3 is also generated by other DNA sequences in the sample. Here the CDR3 DNA reads TGTGCCAGCAGTTACTCCGGGACTAGCGGCACTTACGAGCAGTACTTC. Encoded protein: CASSYSGTSGTYEQYF. The rearrangement uses TRBV6-5 and TRBJ2-7, with TRBD2 matching 11 bases. The germline gives CDR1 MNHEY, CDR2 SVGAGI. J lost 4 bases, V lost 0 bases, and 5 bases had no gene match. The CDR3 totals 16 residues.

The V call is TRBV9, the J call TRBJ2-2; D gene unclear. The CDR3 consists of 16 residues. Per germline, CDR1 SGDLS and CDR2 YYNGEE. With 3 bases removed from V and 0 bases from J, the gap between germline ends came to 12 bases. This CDR3 is CASSGSGYSNTGELFF. The CDR3 DNA reads as TGTGCCAGCAGCGGCTCAGGATACTCGAACACCGGGGAGCTGTTTTTT.

This chain links TRBV18 with TRBJ2-7, with 8 bases lining up with TRBD2. The CDR3 runs 13 residues. The V gene end was trimmed by 8 bases and the J gene end by 2 bases; junction bases not matched to a gene: 5. Germline CDR1 reads KGHSH; CDR2 reads LQKENI. CDR3 region: CASNRAGAYEQYF. The CDR3 DNA sequence: TGTGCCAGCAACCGAGCGGGAGCCTACGAGCAGTACTTC.

This clone was picked up a small number of times. The chain uses TRBV3-1 (or the pseudogene TRBV3-2) and TRBJ2-5; D is ambiguous. Deletions cut 1 base from V and 4 bases from J, with 7 bases between. The CDR3 sequence is 13 residues long. The V gene's germline CDR1 is LGHDT and CDR2 YNNKEL (reference sequence). The CDR3 bases are TGTGCCAGCAGCCAAGTACTTGGAGAGACCCAGTACTTC. Translating gives CASSQVLGETQYF.